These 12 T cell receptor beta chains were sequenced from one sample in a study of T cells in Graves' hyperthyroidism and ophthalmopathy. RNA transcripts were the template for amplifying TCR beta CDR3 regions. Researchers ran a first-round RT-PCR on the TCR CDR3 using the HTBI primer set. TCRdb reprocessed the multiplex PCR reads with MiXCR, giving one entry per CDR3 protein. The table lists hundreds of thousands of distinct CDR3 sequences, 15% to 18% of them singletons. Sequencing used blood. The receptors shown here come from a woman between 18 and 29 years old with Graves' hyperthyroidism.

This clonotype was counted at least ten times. The CDR3 region is CASSPSPNTGELFF. As DNA, the CDR3 is TGTGCCAGCAGTCCGAGTCCTAACACCGGGGAGCTGTTTTTT. The V and J genes are TRBV6-1 and TRBJ2-2, with D hard to call. Per the germline V gene, CDR1 is MNHNS and CDR2 is SASEGT. The CDR3 length is 14 residues. V lost 5 bases and J lost 2, with 9 bases in between.

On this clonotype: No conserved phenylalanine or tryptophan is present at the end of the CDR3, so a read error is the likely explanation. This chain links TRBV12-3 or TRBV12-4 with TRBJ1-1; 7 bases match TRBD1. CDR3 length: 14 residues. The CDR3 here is CASGFVGGWTEAFL. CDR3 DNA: TGTGCCAGCGGTTTTGTAGGGGGCTGGACTGAAGCTTTCCTT.

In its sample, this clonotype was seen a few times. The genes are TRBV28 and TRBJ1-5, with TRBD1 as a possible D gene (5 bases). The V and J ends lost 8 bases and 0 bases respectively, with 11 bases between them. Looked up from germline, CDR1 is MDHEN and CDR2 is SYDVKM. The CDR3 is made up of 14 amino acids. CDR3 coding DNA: TGTGCCAGCCGGGGGGTATATAGCAATCAGCCCCAGCATTTT. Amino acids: CASRGVYSNQPQHF.

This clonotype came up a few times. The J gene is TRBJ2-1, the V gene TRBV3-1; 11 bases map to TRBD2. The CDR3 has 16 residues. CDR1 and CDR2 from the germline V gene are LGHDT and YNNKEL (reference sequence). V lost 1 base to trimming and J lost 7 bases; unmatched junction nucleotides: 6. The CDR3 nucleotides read TGTGCCAGCAGCCAAGGGGCTAGCGGGAGGTGGAATGAGCAGTTCTTC. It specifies CASSQGASGRWNEQFF.

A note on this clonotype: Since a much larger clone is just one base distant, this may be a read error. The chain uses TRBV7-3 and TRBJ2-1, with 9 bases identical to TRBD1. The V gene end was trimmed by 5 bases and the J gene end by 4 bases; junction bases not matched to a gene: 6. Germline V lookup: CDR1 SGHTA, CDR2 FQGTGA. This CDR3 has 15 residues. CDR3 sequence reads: CASSQPGQGYNEQFF. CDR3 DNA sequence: TGTGCCAGCAGCCAACCGGGACAGGGTTACAATGAGCAGTTCTTC.

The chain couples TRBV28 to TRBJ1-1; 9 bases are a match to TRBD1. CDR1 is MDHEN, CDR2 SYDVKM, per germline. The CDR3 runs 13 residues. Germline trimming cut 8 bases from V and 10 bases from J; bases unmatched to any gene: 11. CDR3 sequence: CASDFPGTGTAFF. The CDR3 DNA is TGTGCCAGCGACTTTCCCGGGACAGGGACAGCTTTCTTT.

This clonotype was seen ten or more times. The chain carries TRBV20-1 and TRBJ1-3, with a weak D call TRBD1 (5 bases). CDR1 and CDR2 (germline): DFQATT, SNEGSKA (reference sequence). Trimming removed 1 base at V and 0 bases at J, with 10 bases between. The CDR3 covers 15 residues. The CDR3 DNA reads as TGCAGTGCTAGAGCTAACAGGTTCTCTGGAAACACCATATATTTT. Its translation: CSARANRFSGNTIYF.

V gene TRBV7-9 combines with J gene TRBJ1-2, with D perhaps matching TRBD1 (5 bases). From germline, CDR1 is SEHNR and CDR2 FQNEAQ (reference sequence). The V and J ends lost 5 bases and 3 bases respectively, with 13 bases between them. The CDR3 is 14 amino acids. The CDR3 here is CASSLAGGYYGYTF. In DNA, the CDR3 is TGTGCCAGCAGCCTCGCGGGGGGGTACTATGGCTACACCTTC.

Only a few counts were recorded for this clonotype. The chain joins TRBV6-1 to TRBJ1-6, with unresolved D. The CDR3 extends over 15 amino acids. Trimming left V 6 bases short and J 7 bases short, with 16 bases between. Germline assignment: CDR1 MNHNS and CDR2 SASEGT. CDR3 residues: CASRSTGKENSPLHF. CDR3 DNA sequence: TGTGCCAGCAGATCTACCGGGAAAGAAAATTCACCCCTCCACTTT.

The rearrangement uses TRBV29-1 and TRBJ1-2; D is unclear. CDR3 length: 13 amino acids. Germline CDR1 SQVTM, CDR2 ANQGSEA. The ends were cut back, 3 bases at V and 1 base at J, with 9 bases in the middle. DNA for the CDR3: TGCAGCGTTGACAGGCAGATTAACTATGGCTACACCTTC. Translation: CSVDRQINYGYTF.

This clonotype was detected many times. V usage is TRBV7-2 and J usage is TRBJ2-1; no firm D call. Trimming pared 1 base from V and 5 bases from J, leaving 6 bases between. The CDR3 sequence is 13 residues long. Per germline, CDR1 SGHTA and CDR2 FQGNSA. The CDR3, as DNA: TGTGCCAGCAGCTTAGACATAGACAATGAGCAGTTCTTC. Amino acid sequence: CASSLDIDNEQFF.

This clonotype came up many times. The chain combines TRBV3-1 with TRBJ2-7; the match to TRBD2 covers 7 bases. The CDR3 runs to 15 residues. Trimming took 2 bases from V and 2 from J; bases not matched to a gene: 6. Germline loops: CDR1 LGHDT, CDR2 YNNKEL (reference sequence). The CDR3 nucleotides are TGTGCCAGCAGCCAACTGCGGCGGGGGACCTACGAGCAGTACTTC. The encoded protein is CASSQLRRGTYEQYF.